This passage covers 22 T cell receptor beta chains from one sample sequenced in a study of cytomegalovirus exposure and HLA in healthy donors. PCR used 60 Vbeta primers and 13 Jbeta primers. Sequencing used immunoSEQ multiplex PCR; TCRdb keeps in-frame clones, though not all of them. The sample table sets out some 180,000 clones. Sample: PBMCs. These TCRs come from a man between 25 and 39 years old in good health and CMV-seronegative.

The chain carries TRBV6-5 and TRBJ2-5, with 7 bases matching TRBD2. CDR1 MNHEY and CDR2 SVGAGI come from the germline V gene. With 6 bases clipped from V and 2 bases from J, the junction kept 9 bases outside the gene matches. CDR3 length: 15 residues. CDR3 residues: CASSVTPGLQETQYF. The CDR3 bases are TGTGCCAGCAGCGTCACACCGGGACTACAAGAGACCCAGTACTTC.

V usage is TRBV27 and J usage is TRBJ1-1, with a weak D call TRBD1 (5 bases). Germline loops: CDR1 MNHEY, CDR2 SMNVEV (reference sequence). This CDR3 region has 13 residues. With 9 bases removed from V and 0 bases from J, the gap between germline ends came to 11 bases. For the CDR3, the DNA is TGTGCCAGTCTTGACAGTATGAACACTGAAGCTTTCTTT. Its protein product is CASLDSMNTEAFF.

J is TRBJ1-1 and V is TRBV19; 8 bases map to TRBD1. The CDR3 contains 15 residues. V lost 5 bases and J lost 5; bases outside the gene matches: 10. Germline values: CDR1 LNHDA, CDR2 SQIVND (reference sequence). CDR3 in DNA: TGTGCCAGTAGTCAAACAGGGGGGAAGAGGACTGAAGCTTTCTTT. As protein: CASSQTGGKRTEAFF.

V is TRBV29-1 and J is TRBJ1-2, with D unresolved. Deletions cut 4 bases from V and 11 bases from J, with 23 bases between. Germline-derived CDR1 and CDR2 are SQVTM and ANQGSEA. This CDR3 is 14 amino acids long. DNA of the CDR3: TGCAGCGTTGTTAACCAGGCCACCCCCATGTCATACACCTTC. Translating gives CSVVNQATPMSYTF.

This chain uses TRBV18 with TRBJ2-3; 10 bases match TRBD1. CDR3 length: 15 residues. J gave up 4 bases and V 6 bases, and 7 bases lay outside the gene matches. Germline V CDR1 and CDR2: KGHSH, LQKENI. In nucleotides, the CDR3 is TGTGCCAGCTCCCGGACAGGGGGTTTGGCAGATACGCAGTATTTT. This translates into CASSRTGGLADTQYF.

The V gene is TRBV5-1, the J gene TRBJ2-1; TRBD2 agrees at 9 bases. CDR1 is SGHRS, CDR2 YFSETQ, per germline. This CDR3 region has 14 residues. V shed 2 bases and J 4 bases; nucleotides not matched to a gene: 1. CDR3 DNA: TGCGCCAGCAGCTTTACTAGCGGGTACAATGAGCAGTTCTTC. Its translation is CASSFTSGYNEQFF.

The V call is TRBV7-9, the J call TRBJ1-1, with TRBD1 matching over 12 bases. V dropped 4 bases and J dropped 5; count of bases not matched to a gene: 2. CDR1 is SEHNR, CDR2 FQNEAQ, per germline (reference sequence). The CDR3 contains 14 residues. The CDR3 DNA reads TGTGCCAGCAGCTGGGGACAGGGGGCAACTGAAGCTTTCTTT. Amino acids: CASSWGQGATEAFF. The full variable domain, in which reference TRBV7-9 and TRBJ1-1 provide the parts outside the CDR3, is DTGVSQNPRHKITKRGQNVTFRCDPISEHNRLYWYRQTLGQGPEFLTYFQNEAQLEKSRLLSDRFSAERPKGSFSTLEIQRTEQGDSAMYLCASSWGQGATEAFFGQGTRLTVV.

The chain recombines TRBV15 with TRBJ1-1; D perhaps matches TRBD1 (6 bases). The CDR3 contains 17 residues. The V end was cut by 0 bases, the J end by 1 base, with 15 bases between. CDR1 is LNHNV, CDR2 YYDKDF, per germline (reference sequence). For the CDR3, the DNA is TGTGCCACCAGCAGAGATCTAAAGACAGGACCGAACACTGAAGCTTTCTTT. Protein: CATSRDLKTGPNTEAFF.

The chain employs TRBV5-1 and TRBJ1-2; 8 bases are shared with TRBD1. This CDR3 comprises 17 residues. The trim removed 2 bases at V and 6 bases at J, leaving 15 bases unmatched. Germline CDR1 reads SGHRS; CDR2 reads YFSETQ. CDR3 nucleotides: TGCGCCAGCAGCTTCCCGGAGACAGGGGTCCAAATGGATGGCTACACCTTC. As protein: CASSFPETGVQMDGYTF.

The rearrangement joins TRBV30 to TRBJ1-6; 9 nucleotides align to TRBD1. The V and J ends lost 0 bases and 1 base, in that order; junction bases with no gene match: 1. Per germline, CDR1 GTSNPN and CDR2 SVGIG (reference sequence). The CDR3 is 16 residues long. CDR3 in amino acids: CAWSVQGASYNSPLHF. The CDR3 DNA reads TGTGCCTGGAGTGTACAGGGGGCGTCCTATAATTCACCCCTCCACTTT. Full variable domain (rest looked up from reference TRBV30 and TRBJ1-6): SQTIHQWPATLVQPVGSPLSLECTVEGTSNPNLYWYRQAAGRGLQLLFYSVGIGQISSEVPQNLSASRPQDRQFILSSKKLLLSDSGFYLCAWSVQGASYNSPLHFGNGTRLTVT.

This CDR3 reads CASSLRGDRDQPQHF. Written as DNA, the CDR3 is TGCGCCAGCAGCCTCCGGGGGGATCGGGATCAGCCCCAGCATTTT. The chain links TRBV5-1 to TRBJ1-5; possible D gene TRBD1, 5 bases. V lost 4 bases and J 5 bases, leaving 16 bases between the germline ends. This CDR3 region has 15 residues. Germline CDR1 SGHRS, CDR2 YFSETQ.

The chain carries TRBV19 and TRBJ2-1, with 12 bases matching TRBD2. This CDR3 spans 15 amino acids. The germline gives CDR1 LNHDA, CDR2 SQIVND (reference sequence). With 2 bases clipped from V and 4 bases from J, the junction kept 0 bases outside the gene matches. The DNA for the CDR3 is TGTGCCAGTAGTATAACTAGCGGGAGGTACAATGAGCAGTTCTTC. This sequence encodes CASSITSGRYNEQFF.

The CDR3 here is CATEGAPNTEAFF. In DNA form, the CDR3 reads TGTGCCACCGAGGGGGCCCCGAACACTGAAGCTTTCTTT. The chain is built from TRBV10-3 and TRBJ1-1; 7 bases align to TRBD1. Germline-derived CDR1 and CDR2 are ENHRY and SYGVKD. Losses at the gene ends were 10 bases for V and 1 base for J; bases not matched to a gene: 6. This CDR3 has 13 amino acids.

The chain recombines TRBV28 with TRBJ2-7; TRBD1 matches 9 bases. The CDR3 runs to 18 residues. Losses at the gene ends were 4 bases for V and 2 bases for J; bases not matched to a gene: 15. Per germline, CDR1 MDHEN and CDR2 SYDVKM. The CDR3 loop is CASSSPPETGGFAYEQYF. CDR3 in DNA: TGTGCCAGCAGTTCCCCGCCGGAGACAGGGGGATTCGCCTACGAGCAGTACTTC.

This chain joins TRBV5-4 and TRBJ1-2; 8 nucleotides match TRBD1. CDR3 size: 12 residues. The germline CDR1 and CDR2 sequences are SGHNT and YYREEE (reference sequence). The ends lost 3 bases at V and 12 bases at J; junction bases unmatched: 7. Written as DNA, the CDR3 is TGTGCCAGCAGCTCCACGGACAGGGACCACACCTTC. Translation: CASSSTDRDHTF.

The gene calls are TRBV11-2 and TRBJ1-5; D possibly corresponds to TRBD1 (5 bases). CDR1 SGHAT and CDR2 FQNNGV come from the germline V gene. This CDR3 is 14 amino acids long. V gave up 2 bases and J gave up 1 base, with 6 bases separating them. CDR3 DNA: TGTGCCAGCAGCTTATCAGGGAGCAATCAGCCCCAGCATTTT. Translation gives CASSLSGSNQPQHF.

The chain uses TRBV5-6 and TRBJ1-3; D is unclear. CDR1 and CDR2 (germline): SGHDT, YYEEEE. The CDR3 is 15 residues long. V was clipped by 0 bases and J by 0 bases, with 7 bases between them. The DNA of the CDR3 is TGTGCCAGCAGCTTGGACCCCAGCTCTGGAAACACCATATATTTT. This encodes CASSLDPSSGNTIYF.

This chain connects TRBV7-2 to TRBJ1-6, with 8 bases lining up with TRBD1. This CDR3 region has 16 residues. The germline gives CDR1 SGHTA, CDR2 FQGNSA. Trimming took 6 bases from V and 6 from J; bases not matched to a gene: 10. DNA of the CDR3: TGTGCCAGCAGACACGCAGGGACAGGCCTTAATTCACCCCTCCACTTT. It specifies CASRHAGTGLNSPLHF. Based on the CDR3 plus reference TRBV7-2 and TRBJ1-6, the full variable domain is GAGVSQSPSNKVTEKGKDVELRCDPISGHTALYWYRQSLGQGLEFLIYFQGNSAPDKSGLPSDRFSAERTGGSVSTLTIQRTQQEDSAVYLCASRHAGTGLNSPLHFGNGTRLTVT.

CDR3 in DNA: TGTGCCAGCAGTTCGGCAGGGGCACAGGGTTTAGCCCAGCATTTT. It yields the protein CASSSAGAQGLAQHF. V usage is TRBV6-1 and J usage is TRBJ1-5; maybe TRBD1 (6 bases). The V end lost 5 bases, the J end lost 11 bases, and 22 bases lay between the germline ends. CDR1 and CDR2 (germline): MNHNS, SASEGT. CDR3 length: 15 amino acids.

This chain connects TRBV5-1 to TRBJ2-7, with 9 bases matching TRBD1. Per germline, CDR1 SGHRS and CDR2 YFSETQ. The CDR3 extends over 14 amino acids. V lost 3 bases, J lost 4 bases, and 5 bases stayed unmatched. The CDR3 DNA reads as TGCGCCAGCAGCTCAGGACAGGGGTTTTACGAGCAGTACTTC. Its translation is CASSSGQGFYEQYF.

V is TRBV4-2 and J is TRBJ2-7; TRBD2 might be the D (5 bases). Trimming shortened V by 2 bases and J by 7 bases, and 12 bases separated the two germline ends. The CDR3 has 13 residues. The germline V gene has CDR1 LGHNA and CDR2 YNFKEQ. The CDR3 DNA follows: TGTGCCAGCAGCCAACCAGGACTGCAGGAGCAGTACTTC. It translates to CASSQPGLQEQYF.

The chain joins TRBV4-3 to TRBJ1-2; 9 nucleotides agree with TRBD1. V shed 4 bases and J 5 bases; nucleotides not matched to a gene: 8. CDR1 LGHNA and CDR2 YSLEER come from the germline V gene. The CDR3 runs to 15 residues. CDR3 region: CASSPRDREGYGYTF. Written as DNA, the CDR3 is TGCGCCAGCAGCCCGCGGGACAGGGAGGGGTATGGCTACACCTTC.